The subject of this entry is one T cell receptor (beta chain). What it binds is not known. The data belong to a study of T cells after yellow fever vaccination. Study background: With SMART-Seq v4 Ultra Low Input, the fractions containing low cell numbers were prepared. Findings and caveats of the study: Clones that expanded after primary vaccination mostly reappeared after the booster (nearly 98% CD4, 88% CD8).

TCRdb passed the 5' RACE reads through MiXCR, listing each CDR3 protein once. This repertoire shows around 500,000 distinct CDR3 sequences, 20% to 25% found once; its top ten account for about 17%. Sequenced material: PBMCs, taken 20 to 25 days after the first yellow fever vaccination. The sequence came from a young man who received the YFV17D yellow fever vaccine.

CDR3 sequence reads: CASSFGINTGELFF. DNA of the CDR3: TGTGCCAGCAGTTTTGGGATAAACACCGGGGAGCTGTTTTTT. The V and J genes are TRBV6-2 or TRBV6-3 and TRBJ2-2; D call uncertain. Trimming stripped 4 bases from V and 2 bases from J, with 8 bases between. Per germline, CDR1 MNHEY and CDR2 SVGEGT. There are 14 residues in the CDR3.